The T cell receptor (beta chain) described here comes from a study of blood T cell repertoires in COVID-19. Study background: Acute and convalescent COVID-19 samples came from the United States, Italy and Spain. Sample material is recorded as cDNA or gDNA derived from T cells, B-cell-depleted T cells, or PBMCs.

This CDR3 is 15 amino acids long. In the original workflow: The assay estimated nucleated cells by amplifying reference gene primers. Using immunoSEQ multiplex PCR, the repertoire was profiled, and TCRdb retains in-frame clones only, with some absent. V, J and clone size reflect that table, while D and trimming were determined from the DNA. This sample has over 150,000 clones, with approximately 80% found just once. The chain uses TRBV21-1 and TRBJ1-4. TRBV21-1 is deemed a pseudogene. Sequencing was carried out using peripheral blood. This clonotype originated in a human donor in a cohort sampled during active COVID-19. The CDR3 coding sequence is TGTGCCAGCAGCAACAACGGGACAACTAATGAAAAACTGTTTTTT. Protein: CASSNNGTTNEKLFF.